The 31 T cell receptor beta chains below all came from one sample that was sequenced in a study of T-cell memory formation after mild COVID-19. TCRdb called the 5' RACE reads again in MiXCR, with one record for every CDR3 protein. The repertoire includes about 340,000 distinct CDR3 sequences, approximately 15% of them detected once, and roughly 22% sits in the top ten. The sequenced material came from PBMCs or a T cell subset sorted from them (not recorded which). These receptor sequences come from a man aged 18 to 29 who had mild COVID-19 (a few samples of this study predate the infection). Cell type and time point are not known.

This clonotype came up a few times. In nucleotides, the CDR3 is TGTGCCAGCAGCGACGACAGGGGGCCAGGGGAGCTGTTTTTT. Translation gives CASSDDRGPGELFF. The chain carries TRBV9 and TRBJ2-2, with 10 positions matching TRBD1. The CDR3 length is 14 residues. V dropped 3 bases and J dropped 8; count of bases not matched to a gene: 4. CDR1 is SGDLS, CDR2 YYNGEE, per germline.

This clonotype has only a few counts. The J gene is TRBJ2-1, the V gene TRBV4-1; the match to TRBD2 covers 9 bases. From germline, CDR1 is MGHRA and CDR2 YSYEKL. J gave up 7 bases and V 9 bases, and 10 bases lay outside the gene matches. The CDR3 spans 14 residues. DNA of the CDR3: TGCGCCAGAGATTGGCGGGGGGGACCAAATGAGCAGTTCTTC. Protein product: CARDWRGGPNEQFF.

The V and J genes are TRBV29-1 and TRBJ2-1, with 10 bases identical to TRBD1. The ends lost 7 bases at V and 3 bases at J; junction bases unmatched: 6. Per germline, CDR1 SQVTM and CDR2 ANQGSEA. The CDR3 length is 14 residues. The CDR3 sequence is CSAGDRGIYNEQFF. CDR3 nucleotide sequence: TGCAGCGCCGGGGACAGGGGCATCTACAATGAGCAGTTCTTC.

The chain couples TRBV6-4 to TRBJ2-1, with D possibly TRBD2 on 7 matching bases. CDR3 length: 14 residues. Germline V CDR1 and CDR2: MRHNA, SNTAGT. The V and J ends lost 8 bases and 7 bases respectively, with 18 bases between them. The CDR3 DNA reads as TGTGCCAGCCATGACGGGGGGCCGGGGAATGAGCAGTTCTTC. It is translated as CASHDGGPGNEQFF.

This clonotype was observed at least ten times. V gene TRBV20-1 combines with J gene TRBJ1-5; TRBD1 agrees at 7 bases. Trimming removed 4 bases from V and 6 bases from J; junction bases left unmatched: 6. CDR3 size: 13 residues. Germline lookup yields CDR1 DFQATT and CDR2 SNEGSKA (reference sequence). The CDR3 loop is CSATGQESQPQHF. CDR3 bases: TGCAGTGCTACCGGACAGGAAAGTCAGCCCCAGCATTTT.

This clonotype showed up many times. The chain carries TRBV5-1 and TRBJ2-1, with D perhaps given as TRBD1 or TRBD2 (6 bases each). This CDR3 is 14 amino acids long. Germline-derived CDR1 and CDR2 are SGHRS and YFSETQ. Trimming stripped 2 bases from V and 7 bases from J, with 13 bases between. CDR3 sequence reads: CASSFSQGGNEQFF. The CDR3 DNA sequence: TGCGCCAGCAGCTTCTCACAGGGAGGTAATGAGCAGTTCTTC.

This clonotype has ten or more counts. The chain has TRBV5-1 and TRBJ2-7; TRBD2 is a possible D gene (7 bases). The length of the CDR3 is 15 residues. The V end was cut by 0 bases, the J end by 4 bases, with 14 bases between. Per the germline V gene, CDR1 is SGHRS and CDR2 is YFSETQ. CDR3 region: CASSLGGGALYEQYV. The CDR3 nucleotides are TGCGCCAGCAGCTTGGGCGGGGGCGCGTTGTACGAGCAGTACGTC.

The rearrangement uses TRBV20-1 and TRBJ2-7; D could derive from TRBD1 or TRBD2 (5 bases each). This CDR3 has 12 amino acids. Germline CDR1 and CDR2: DFQATT and SNEGSKA (reference sequence). Trimming removed 6 bases from V and 6 bases from J, with 15 bases in between. CDR3 sequence: CSAIPSGTEQYF. In nucleotides, the CDR3 is TGCAGTGCCATCCCGAGTGGGACCGAGCAGTACTTC.

This chain connects TRBV6-5 to TRBJ1-1; D is perhaps TRBD1 (5 bases). This CDR3 is 13 amino acids long. CDR1 and CDR2 (germline): MNHEY, SVGAGI. V was cut by 6 bases and J by 1 base, with 9 bases left in between. The CDR3, as DNA: TGTGCCAGCAGGTCGGGGCGGAACACTGAAGCTTTCTTT. Its translation is CASRSGRNTEAFF.

This clonotype was counted a few times. The chain has TRBV5-1 and TRBJ2-7, with a tentative D call TRBD2 (5 bases). V was shortened by 4 bases and J by 4 bases, with 15 bases between the two germline ends. The CDR3 runs 14 residues. Germline V gene data show CDR1 as SGHRS and CDR2 as YFSETQ. CDR3 amino acids: CASSPGWPEYEQYF. CDR3 coding DNA: TGCGCCAGCAGCCCGGGATGGCCGGAATACGAGCAGTACTTC.

The rearrangement uses TRBV20-1 and TRBJ2-5; D gene unclear. V lost 0 bases, J lost 4 bases, and 9 bases lay in between. This CDR3 comprises 13 residues. CDR1 is DFQATT, CDR2 SNEGSKA, per germline (reference sequence). CDR3 protein: CSARETPRETQYF. CDR3 DNA sequence: TGCAGTGCTAGAGAGACTCCAAGAGAGACCCAGTACTTC.

This rearrangement joins TRBV19 to TRBJ2-2; weak D call: TRBD1 (5 bases). Trimming left V 7 bases short and J 4 bases short, with 16 bases between. CDR1 is LNHDA, CDR2 SQIVND, per germline (reference sequence). This CDR3 is 15 amino acids long. CDR3 region: CASTTGALSTGELFF. For the CDR3, the DNA is TGTGCCAGTACAACAGGAGCTCTGAGCACCGGGGAGCTGTTTTTT.

This clonotype appeared a few times. V usage is TRBV20-1 and J usage is TRBJ2-1, with 8 bases aligning to TRBD2. Germline V gives CDR1 DFQATT, CDR2 SNEGSKA (reference sequence). This CDR3 contains 14 residues. V was clipped by 6 bases and J by 3 bases; unmatched bases: 7. The CDR3 bases are TGCAGTGCAACGGGGGGGCTTGTCTACAATGAGCAGTTCTTC. Its translation is CSATGGLVYNEQFF.

The chain couples TRBV12-3 or TRBV12-4 to TRBJ2-3; D might be TRBD1 (6 bases). The V gene lost 6 bases and the J gene lost 7 bases, with 14 bases spanning the gap. The CDR3 is made up of 13 amino acids. CDR3 residues: CASSDRDNYTQYF. The DNA for the CDR3 is TGTGCCAGCAGCGACCGGGACAACTATACGCAGTATTTT.

This clonotype has ten or more counts. The chain joins TRBV12-3 or TRBV12-4 to TRBJ1-1; no reliable D call. Trimming removed 5 bases from V and 4 bases from J, with 11 bases in between. The CDR3 consists of 13 residues. The CDR3: CASSPAGTTEAFF. CDR3 in DNA: TGTGCCAGCAGTCCCGCCGGAACCACTGAAGCTTTCTTT.

This sequence joins TRBV12-3 or TRBV12-4 and TRBJ2-7; 11 bases align to TRBD1. V was pared by 6 bases and J by 3 bases, with 4 bases of the junction left unmatched. CDR3 length: 14 residues. The CDR3 DNA sequence: TGTGCCAGCAGGACCGGGACAGGGGGCTACGAGCAGTACTTC. It yields the protein CASRTGTGGYEQYF.

This clonotype turned up a few times. This chain connects TRBV7-2 to TRBJ2-1; 10 positions agree with TRBD2. The CDR3 consists of 12 residues. Germline V gene data show CDR1 as SGHTA and CDR2 as FQGNSA. V trimming: 4 bases; J trimming: 13 bases; junction bases outside the gene matches: 4. The CDR3 nucleotides read TGTGCCAGCAGCTGGGGACTAGCGCGACAGTTCTTC. This encodes CASSWGLARQFF.

The chain joins TRBV7-8 to TRBJ1-2, with a possible D match to TRBD1 (5 bases). Germline V gene lookup returns CDR1 SGHVS and CDR2 FQNEAQ. The CDR3 totals 14 residues. V was trimmed by 5 bases and J by 4 bases, leaving 14 bases between them. The CDR3: CASSPWGRSYGYTF. In DNA, the CDR3 is TGTGCCAGCAGCCCCTGGGGCAGAAGCTATGGCTACACCTTC.

This clonotype has just a few counts. The genes are TRBV29-1 and TRBJ1-2; 9 bases map to TRBD1. V lost 6 bases and J lost 8; bases outside the gene matches: 16. This CDR3 is 15 amino acids long. Germline assignment: CDR1 SQVTM and CDR2 ANQGSEA. The CDR3 region is CSVPGDRVLGSGYTF. The CDR3 DNA reads TGCAGCGTCCCTGGGGACAGGGTTCTGGGATCGGGCTACACCTTC.

This clonotype appeared many times. The chain is built from TRBV12-3 or TRBV12-4 and TRBJ1-1; TRBD1 might be the D (6 bases). V was trimmed by 4 bases and J by 4 bases, leaving 10 bases between them. The CDR3 is made up of 13 amino acids. CDR3 loop: CASSSTGTTEAFF. CDR3 nucleotides: TGTGCCAGCAGTTCCACAGGGACCACTGAAGCTTTCTTT.

This CDR3 is CASSYGRTGGDRETQYF. CDR3 nucleotides: TGTGCCAGCAGTTACGGGAGGACGGGGGGGGATCGCGAGACCCAGTACTTC. The chain links TRBV6-5 to TRBJ2-5, with 8 bases that match TRBD2. Trimming took 2 bases from V and 5 from J; bases not matched to a gene: 13. Per germline, CDR1 MNHEY and CDR2 SVGAGI. The CDR3 covers 17 residues.

The V gene is TRBV7-2, the J gene TRBJ1-6; 7 bases match TRBD1. Per germline, CDR1 SGHTA and CDR2 FQGNSA. The CDR3 has 13 amino acids. V gave up 1 base and J gave up 14 bases; unmatched junction bases: 5. CDR3 DNA: TGTGCCAGCAGCTTAGGACAGGGAAAGGCCCTCCACTTT. It translates to CASSLGQGKALHF.

Only a few counts were recorded for this clonotype. The CDR3 nucleotides read TGTGCCAGCAGCCCTTCTAACGGACACAATCAGCCCCAGCATTTT. Its protein is CASSPSNGHNQPQHF. The genes are TRBV27 and TRBJ1-5; a weak D match, TRBD1 (5 bases). The germline V and J ends were trimmed by 6 bases and 3 bases, with 15 bases remaining between them. CDR3 length equals 15 residues. CDR1 and CDR2 (germline): MNHEY, SMNVEV (reference sequence).

The J gene is TRBJ2-3, the V gene TRBV6-2 or TRBV6-3; 7 bases agree with TRBD1. Germline CDR1 MNHEY, CDR2 SVGEGT. This CDR3 comprises 14 residues. The ends lost 8 bases at V and 0 bases at J; junction bases unmatched: 5. CDR3 residues: CASFADRSTDTQYF. The DNA for the CDR3 is TGTGCCAGCTTTGCGGACAGGAGCACAGATACGCAGTATTTT.

This clonotype was detected ten times or more. CDR3 DNA: TGTGCCAGCAGTCCTCCGGACAGTAATAGGCATCAGCCCCAGCATTTT. It translates to CASSPPDSNRHQPQHF. J is TRBJ1-5 and V is TRBV12-3 or TRBV12-4; D possibly corresponds to TRBD1 (6 bases). The CDR3 contains 16 residues. The V and J ends lost 5 bases and 5 bases respectively, with 19 bases between them.

This sequence joins TRBV12-5 and TRBJ2-1; 10 positions agree with TRBD2. There are 15 residues in the CDR3. Trimming cost V 6 bases and J 13 bases; bases outside gene matches: 15. Looked up from germline, CDR1 is LGHNT and CDR2 is FRNRAP. The CDR3 sequence is CASGRVPGLAMSQFF. For the CDR3, the DNA is TGTGCTAGTGGCCGAGTCCCGGGACTAGCGATGAGCCAGTTCTTC.

J is TRBJ2-5 and V is TRBV24-1; 7 bases align to TRBD1. CDR1 is KGHDR, CDR2 SFDVKD, per germline. The CDR3 runs to 14 residues. V lost 2 bases, J lost 3 bases, and 2 bases stayed unmatched. CDR3: CATSDYRGEETQYF. Written as DNA, the CDR3 is TGTGCCACCAGTGATTACAGGGGAGAAGAGACCCAGTACTTC.

This clonotype showed up just a few times. The chain has TRBV21-1 and TRBJ1-6. TRBV21-1 is given as a pseudogene. The CDR3 extends over 14 amino acids. CDR3 nucleotide sequence: TGTGCCAGCAGCCGACGACTGGAGTATTCACCCCTCCACTTT. This encodes CASSRRLEYSPLHF.

Many counts were recorded for this clonotype. The genes are TRBV5-4 and TRBJ1-1, with TRBD1 as a possible D gene (6 bases). V lost 4 bases and J lost 4, with 17 bases in between. The length of the CDR3 is 15 residues. From germline, CDR1 is SGHNT and CDR2 YYREEE (reference sequence). The CDR3 reads CASSPGGAEGTEAFF. The CDR3 region has the DNA TGTGCCAGCAGCCCCGGGGGGGCGGAGGGCACTGAAGCTTTCTTT. The entire variable domain, with the rest obtained from reference TRBV5-4 and TRBJ1-1, is as follows: ETGVTQSPTHLIKTRGQQVTLRCSSQSGHNTVSWYQQALGQGPQFIFQYYREEENGRGNFPPRFSGLQFPNYSSELNVNALELDDSALYLCASSPGGAEGTEAFFGQGTRLTVV.

A few counts support this clonotype. The chain combines TRBV18 with TRBJ2-7, with D unclear. V was cut by 0 bases and J by 4 bases, with 10 bases left in between. CDR1 and CDR2 (germline): KGHSH, LQKENI. This CDR3 spans 14 amino acids. CDR3 sequence: CASSPPVPSYEQYV. CDR3 DNA sequence: TGTGCCAGCTCACCACCTGTCCCCAGTTACGAGCAGTACGTC.

V and J are TRBV20-1 and TRBJ1-1; D might be TRBD1 (6 bases). This CDR3 is built from 13 residues. Germline V gene lookup returns CDR1 DFQATT and CDR2 SNEGSKA (reference sequence). Trimming cost V 3 bases and J 0 bases, with 8 bases left between them. The CDR3 sequence is CSASGTLNTEAFF. The DNA of the CDR3 is TGCAGTGCTAGCGGGACACTGAACACTGAAGCTTTCTTT.